Presented here are 23 T cell receptor beta chains from one specimen sequenced in a study of blood T cells in healthy people across ages (dated by TCRdb to 2014 to 2015). To prepare the library, 5' RACE was applied. TCRdb shows the sequencer as Illumina HiSeq 2500. A second about 7 to 12 cycle PCR used a sample-barcoded 5' primer and a J-beta primer mix. TCRdb reworked the public reads: Q25 trimming with fastp, MiXCR clone assembly, productive beta chains retained. Every distinct CDR3 protein forms one entry, paired with its most common genes and DNA. This sample has hundreds of thousands of distinct CDR3 sequences in its table, and roughly 56% of those were observed once. The ten top clones hold 20% to 30% of the sample. The sequencing sample was made of blood. The receptor set was obtained from a man aged 40-55 years in good health.

The chain recombines TRBV6-5 with TRBJ2-1; the D is unclear. Germline CDR1 is MNHEY and CDR2 is SVGAGI. The CDR3 is 13 amino acids. V was shortened by 0 bases and J by 10 bases, with 10 bases between the two germline ends. CDR3 DNA: TGTGCCAGCAGTTACTCGGGCTCCGAGGAGCAGTTCTTC. Encoded protein: CASSYSGSEEQFF.

In this sample, this clonotype turned up a few times. The chain joins TRBV28 to TRBJ2-2, with D possibly called TRBD1 or TRBD2 (5 bases each). Trimming cost V 2 bases and J 7 bases, with 8 bases left between them. The germline CDR1 and CDR2 sequences are MDHEN and SYDVKM. This CDR3 spans 13 amino acids. The CDR3 DNA reads TGTGCCAGCAGTTTACTGGGGGACGGGGAGCTGTTTTTT. Its protein is CASSLLGDGELFF.

CDR3 sequence (DNA): TGTGCCAGCAGTCAACAGGGGTACGGGCAGTACTTC. Translating gives CASSQQGYGQYF. The V call is TRBV2, the J call TRBJ2-5; TRBD1 matches 7 bases. Trimming cost V 5 bases and J 11 bases; bases outside gene matches: 8. Germline CDR1 is SNHLY and CDR2 is FYNNEI. The CDR3 is made up of 12 amino acids.

V and J are TRBV7-8 and TRBJ2-1; TRBD2 is a possible D gene (5 bases). The CDR3 has 15 amino acids. Trimming removed 3 bases from V and 7 bases from J, with 16 bases in between. The germline CDR1 and CDR2 sequences are SGHVS and FQNEAQ. The CDR3 DNA reads TGTGCCAGCAGCTTCATTACACTAGGAGGAAATGAGCAGTTCTTC. This translates into CASSFITLGGNEQFF.

A single count supports this clonotype. The chain employs TRBV29-1 and TRBJ1-2; tentative D call: TRBD1 (5 bases). The CDR3 covers 14 residues. Trimming took 3 bases from V and 8 from J, leaving 19 bases between them. Germline CDR1 SQVTM, CDR2 ANQGSEA. DNA of the CDR3: TGCAGCGTTGACCAGGGCCTCGGCTCTCGGGGCTACACCTTC. Translated: CSVDQGLGSRGYTF. Based on the CDR3 plus reference TRBV29-1 and TRBJ1-2, the full variable domain is SAVISQKPSRDICQRGTSLTIQCQVDSQVTMMFWYRQQPGQSLTLIATANQGSEATYESGFVIDKFPISRPNLTFSTLTVSNMSPEDSSIYLCSVDQGLGSRGYTFGSGTRLTVV.

The chain joins TRBV20-1 to TRBJ1-2; 7 bases fit TRBD1. The germline gives CDR1 DFQATT, CDR2 SNEGSKA (reference sequence). CDR3 length: 14 amino acids. The trim removed 6 bases at V and 5 bases at J, leaving 12 bases unmatched. CDR3 nucleotide sequence: TGCAGTGCCCATCAGGGGGTAGGCGGGTATGGCTACACCTTC. This sequence encodes CSAHQGVGGYGYTF.

This rearrangement joins TRBV18 to TRBJ1-2; TRBD1 is a possible D gene (6 bases). CDR3 length equals 18 residues. Trimming removed 1 base from V and 0 bases from J, with 18 bases in between. Germline values: CDR1 KGHSH, CDR2 LQKENI. The CDR3 is CASSPRTTGGVANYGYTF. The CDR3 DNA follows: TGTGCCAGCTCACCACGGACGACAGGCGGTGTCGCTAACTATGGCTACACCTTC.

Concerning this clonotype: Germline is not matched at one junction end, which may reflect a read error. The chain links TRBV20-1 to TRBJ2-1, with D perhaps TRBD2 (5 bases). Germline V gene sequence: CDR1 DFQATT, CDR2 SNEGSKA (reference sequence). This CDR3 contains 15 residues. CDR3 region: CSAREGLVSYNERFF. The CDR3 DNA reads TGCAGTGCTAGGGAAGGACTGGTATCCTACAATGAGCGGTTCTTC.

V and J are TRBV20-1 and TRBJ2-1; 9 bases map to TRBD1. The J call may be incorrect, as the DNA end agrees better with TRBJ2-7. Germline V lookup: CDR1 DFQATT, CDR2 SNEGSKA (reference sequence). The CDR3 is 15 amino acids. CDR3 sequence: CSARGGQGFVYEQYF. In DNA form, the CDR3 reads TGCAGTGCTAGGGGAGGACAGGGGTTTGTGTACGAGCAGTACTTC.

This clonotype was counted only a few times. The genes are TRBV12-3 or TRBV12-4 and TRBJ2-5, with D unresolved. The V end lost 6 bases, the J end lost 5 bases, and 19 bases lay between the germline ends. The CDR3 is 15 residues long. The CDR3 is CASREGALTQETQYF. CDR3 nucleotides: TGTGCCAGCAGGGAAGGTGCCCTAACACAGGAGACCCAGTACTTC.

V usage is TRBV20-1 and J usage is TRBJ1-4; no definite D call. The germline CDR1 and CDR2 sequences are DFQATT and SNEGSKA (reference sequence). The CDR3 extends over 14 amino acids. V lost 0 bases and J lost 14, with 19 bases in between. CDR3 DNA sequence: TGCAGTGCTAGAGATCCGGTAGGCCAGCAGCTGCTGTTTTTT. It yields the protein CSARDPVGQQLLFF.

The rearrangement joins TRBV7-9 to TRBJ1-5, with D hard to call. Germline V CDR1 and CDR2: SEHNR, FQNEAQ (reference sequence). This CDR3 is 14 amino acids long. V was pared by 6 bases and J by 7 bases, with 16 bases between. The CDR3 region is CASSLNGVLQPQHF. The CDR3 bases are TGTGCCAGCAGTCTGAACGGGGTTCTGCAGCCCCAGCATTTT.

The gene calls are TRBV12-3 or TRBV12-4 and TRBJ1-1; D not certain. The V end was cut by 2 bases, the J end by 5 bases, with 9 bases between. The CDR3 is made up of 13 amino acids. The CDR3 is CASSLKEGTEAFF. CDR3 bases: TGTGCCAGCAGTTTAAAGGAAGGGACTGAAGCTTTCTTT.

The genes are TRBV7-3 and TRBJ2-5, with TRBD2 matching 9 bases. V shed 2 bases, J shed 5 bases, and the junction held 9 bases outside the gene matches. CDR1 SGHTA and CDR2 FQGTGA come from the germline V gene. The CDR3 extends over 16 amino acids. In nucleotides, the CDR3 is TGTGCCAGCAGCTTATGGGCGGGAGGGCCGTTGGAGACCCAGTACTTC. Translation gives CASSLWAGGPLETQYF.

The chain employs TRBV28 and TRBJ1-1, with 7 nucleotides matching TRBD1. Per the germline V gene, CDR1 is MDHEN and CDR2 is SYDVKM. V shed 4 bases, J shed 4 bases, and the junction held 9 bases outside the gene matches. This CDR3 region has 15 residues. The CDR3 protein is CASSSATGPTTEAFF. The CDR3 DNA follows: TGTGCCAGCAGTTCAGCGACAGGGCCGACCACTGAAGCTTTCTTT.

This chain links TRBV6-5 with TRBJ2-1, with unresolved D. CDR3 length equals 15 residues. Trimming took 0 bases from V and 7 from J, leaving 13 bases between them. CDR1 MNHEY and CDR2 SVGAGI come from the germline V gene. The CDR3 is CASSYSWTGENEQFF. CDR3 bases: TGTGCCAGCAGTTACTCGTGGACGGGCGAGAATGAGCAGTTCTTC.

The V and J genes are TRBV28 and TRBJ1-1; D gene unclear. CDR3 length equals 17 residues. V shed 5 bases and J shed 6 bases, with 25 bases lying between them. CDR1 is MDHEN, CDR2 SYDVKM, per germline. The CDR3 nucleotides read TGTGCCAGCAGTCTATCCTACGGGGATCGATGGGCATCTGAAGCTTTCTTT. This gives the protein CASSLSYGDRWASEAFF. Full variable domain (remainder filled in from reference TRBV28 and TRBJ1-1): DVKVTQSSRYLVKRTGEKVFLECVQDMDHENMFWYRQDPGLGLRLIYFSYDVKMKEKGDIPEGYSVSREKKERFSLILESASTNQTSMYLCASSLSYGDRWASEAFFGQGTRLTVV.

The rearrangement joins TRBV12-3 or TRBV12-4 to TRBJ2-1; unclear D gene. V dropped 1 base and J dropped 8 bases, with 15 bases sitting between them. CDR3 length: 15 amino acids. The CDR3 coding sequence is TGTGCCAGCAGTTTAGATTTAGCAGTCGTCGATGAGCAGTTCTTC. This encodes CASSLDLAVVDEQFF.

J is TRBJ2-3 and V is TRBV7-2; a possible D gene is TRBD2 (7 bases). This CDR3 contains 19 residues. Looked up from germline, CDR1 is SGHTA and CDR2 is FQGNSA. V lost 2 bases and J 2 bases, leaving 23 bases between the germline ends. The CDR3 loop reads CASSLLPRKGGLHTDTQYF. The CDR3 DNA reads TGTGCCAGCAGCTTATTGCCCCGGAAAGGGGGACTACACACAGATACGCAGTATTTT.

The chain recombines TRBV29-1 with TRBJ2-1; TRBD2 might be the D (7 bases). Germline loops: CDR1 SQVTM, CDR2 ANQGSEA. V was cut by 1 base and J by 13 bases, with 26 bases left in between. This CDR3 is 16 amino acids long. In nucleotides, the CDR3 is TGCAGCGTTGAAGGGGGCCGATCAGCGGGACAAGAGACCCAGTTCTTC. It translates to CSVEGGRSAGQETQFF.

This clonotype has more than one count but fewer than ten. This chain links TRBV9 with TRBJ1-4; possible D gene TRBD1, 6 bases. Between the trimmed V and J ends, which lost 5 bases and 7 bases, there was a span of 15 bases. Germline V CDR1 and CDR2: SGDLS, YYNGEE. The CDR3 runs 14 residues. Here the CDR3 reads CASSPTGGGEKLFF. The CDR3 DNA reads TGTGCCAGCAGTCCGACAGGAGGAGGTGAAAAACTGTTTTTT.

This clonotype was seen only a few times. This chain joins TRBV9 and TRBJ1-4, with 8 bases identical to TRBD1. Germline loops: CDR1 SGDLS, CDR2 YYNGEE. The CDR3 runs 15 residues. The V gene end was trimmed by 0 bases and the J gene end by 8 bases; junction bases not matched to a gene: 6. The CDR3, as DNA: TGTGCCAGCAGCGTAGCTCTGGACAGGGCCGAAAAACTGTTTTTT. Residues: CASSVALDRAEKLFF.

This sequence joins TRBV13 and TRBJ1-6, with unresolved D. The ends were cut back, 1 base at V and 8 bases at J, with 12 bases in the middle. This CDR3 contains 15 residues. Germline CDR1 PRHDT, CDR2 FYEKMQ (reference sequence). CDR3 sequence (DNA): TGTGCCAGCAGCTTAGTTGGCCGCCCCGATTCACCCCTCCACTTT. Residues: CASSLVGRPDSPLHF.